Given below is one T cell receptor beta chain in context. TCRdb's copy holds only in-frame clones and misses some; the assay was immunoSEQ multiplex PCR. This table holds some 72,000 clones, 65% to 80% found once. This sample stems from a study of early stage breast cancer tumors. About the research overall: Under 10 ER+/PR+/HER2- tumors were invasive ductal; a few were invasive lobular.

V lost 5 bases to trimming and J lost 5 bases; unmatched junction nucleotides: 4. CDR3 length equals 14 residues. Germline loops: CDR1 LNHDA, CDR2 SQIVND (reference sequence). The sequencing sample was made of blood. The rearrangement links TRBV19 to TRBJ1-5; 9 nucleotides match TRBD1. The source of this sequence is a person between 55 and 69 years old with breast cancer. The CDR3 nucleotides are TGTGCCAGTAGTCAAACAGGGGGCGATCAGCCCCAGCATTTT. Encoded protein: CASSQTGGDQPQHF.